A selection of T cell receptor beta chains follows, all from one sample in a study of blood T cell repertoires in COVID-19. Sequencing used immunoSEQ multiplex PCR; TCRdb keeps in-frame clones, though not all of them. The sample records about 95,000 clones, roughly nine tenths being singletons. The sequenced sample was peripheral blood. The receptors here all came from a man aged 45 to 65 with COVID-19, enrolled during active disease. Both conserved end residues are part of each CDR3. Fields, in order: V gene, J gene, D gene, CDR3 DNA, CDR3 protein. D genes are given only for firm matches.

TRBV7-9	TRBJ1-5	TRBD1	TGTGCCAGCAGCCAGACAGGGATGGGGCAGCCCCAGCATTTT	CASSQTGMGQPQHF
TRBV2	TRBJ1-5	NA	TGTGCCAGCAGTCTAATGGGGCAAAGTGGGAATCAGCCCCAGCATTTT	CASSLMGQSGNQPQHF
TRBV9	TRBJ2-1	NA	TGTGCCAGCAGCAGGAGTTGGGACACAGCCTACAATGAGCAGTTCTTC	CASSRSWDTAYNEQFF
TRBV19	TRBJ2-1	NA	TGTGCCAGTAAGGGGCCTAACAATGAGCAGTTCTTC	CASKGPNNEQFF
TRBV7-3	TRBJ2-3	NA	TGTGCCAGTAGCAGGAGGGCTCCAGATACGCAGTATTTT	CASSRRAPDTQYF
TRBV28	TRBJ2-1	NA	TGTGCCAGCAGGATCACCCTGGGCCCCTACAATGAGCAGTTCTTC	CASRITLGPYNEQFF
TRBV5-1	TRBJ2-1	NA	TGCGCCAGCAGCTTGCTCAGGGGGGATGAGCAGTTCTTC	CASSLLRGDEQFF
TRBV4-3	TRBJ1-4	NA	TGCGCCAGCAGCCAAGCGGACTGGAATGAAAAACTGTTTTTT	CASSQADWNEKLFF
TRBV4-1	TRBJ1-5	NA	TGCGCCAGCAGCCAAGCTGGGCACAACAATCAGCCCCAGCATTTT	CASSQAGHNNQPQHF
TRBV6-4	TRBJ2-1	TRBD1	TGTGCCAGCAGACAGGGGATCGGTAAGCAGTTCTTC	CASRQGIGKQFF
TRBV7-9	TRBJ1-2	NA	TGTGCCAGCAGCCTAACTAACTATGGCTACACCTTC	CASSLTNYGYTF